Listed here are 32 T cell receptor beta chains from one sample, sequenced in a study of OX40 agonist ivuxolimab in advanced cancers. Only in-frame clones appear in the TCRdb table, and some are missing; sequencing was by immunoSEQ multiplex PCR. The table records around 63,000 clones, 85% to 90% of them present only once. The material was CD4+ or CD8+ T cells sorted from blood, obtained in a trial of the OX40 agonist ivuxolimab. These receptors were collected from an adult with an advanced solid tumor such as melanoma, head and neck, liver or kidney cancer.

The chain links TRBV7-2 to TRBJ2-7; D not certain. The ends were cut back, 1 base at V and 5 bases at J, with 9 bases in the middle. Per germline, CDR1 SGHTA and CDR2 FQGNSA. This CDR3 is 13 amino acids long. The CDR3 here is CASSLGQVHEQYF. The CDR3 coding sequence is TGTGCCAGCAGCTTAGGCCAGGTCCACGAGCAGTACTTC.

The chain uses TRBV7-2 and TRBJ2-3, with 9 bases fitting TRBD2. The CDR3 totals 17 residues. The J segment lost 6 bases and the V segment lost 5 bases, leaving 15 bases of the junction unmatched. The V gene's germline CDR1 is SGHTA and CDR2 FQGNSA. In DNA, the CDR3 is TGTGCCAGCAGCCCATCCCCCGGCCTAGCGGGGTATGATACGCAGTATTTT. It specifies CASSPSPGLAGYDTQYF.

The chain carries TRBV6-5 and TRBJ1-2; TRBD1 matches 9 bases. This CDR3 contains 15 residues. After removal of 3 bases from V and 4 bases from J, the junction contained 6 bases not matched to a gene. The germline V gene has CDR1 MNHEY and CDR2 SVGAGI. CDR3 nucleotide sequence: TGTGCCAGCAGTTATTACAGGGGGCCTATCTATGGCTACACCTTC. This translates into CASSYYRGPIYGYTF.

The chain uses TRBV4-1 and TRBJ2-1, with 8 bases fitting TRBD2. The J segment lost 7 bases and the V segment lost 6 bases, leaving 14 bases of the junction unmatched. Germline-derived CDR1 and CDR2 are MGHRA and YSYEKL. The CDR3 consists of 16 residues. The CDR3 spells CASRRIVSGRRNEQFF. CDR3 in DNA: TGCGCCAGCAGGCGGATAGTGAGCGGGAGACGGAATGAGCAGTTCTTC.

This clone was observed a single time. V is TRBV1 and J is TRBJ2-3. TRBV1 is termed a pseudogene. The CDR3 is 11 amino acids. Here the CDR3 reads CTSSQKDTQYF. CDR3 coding DNA: TGCACCAGCAGCCAAAAGGATACGCAGTATTTT.

The chain combines TRBV9 with TRBJ1-1; D gene uncertain. The germline CDR1 and CDR2 sequences are SGDLS and YYNGEE. With 0 bases removed from V and 11 bases from J, the gap between germline ends came to 17 bases. The CDR3 sequence is 14 residues long. DNA of the CDR3: TGTGCCAGCAGCGTAGACATGGTGGCACTCGAGGCTTTCTTT. Its protein product is CASSVDMVALEAFF. The whole variable domain, filled in from reference TRBV9 and TRBJ1-1, reads DSGVTQTPKHLITATGQRVTLRCSPRSGDLSVYWYQQSLDQGLQFLIQYYNGEERAKGNILERFSAQQFPDLHSELNLSSLELGDSALYFCASSVDMVALEAFFGQGTRLTVV.

The chain has TRBV7-2 and TRBJ2-3; D not certain. Germline V gene lookup returns CDR1 SGHTA and CDR2 FQGNSA. V dropped 4 bases and J dropped 5 bases, with 13 bases sitting between them. The CDR3 runs 14 residues. The CDR3 here is CASSYSGGEDTQYF. The CDR3 bases are TGTGCCAGCAGCTATAGTGGTGGGGAAGATACGCAGTATTTT.

The chain joins TRBV7-2 to TRBJ1-4; 7 bases line up with TRBD1. This CDR3 is 15 amino acids long. Germline V gives CDR1 SGHTA, CDR2 FQGNSA. V shed 2 bases, J shed 2 bases, and the junction held 2 bases outside the gene matches. This chain's CDR3 is CASSLQGQTNEKLFF. Written as DNA, the CDR3 is TGTGCCAGCAGCTTACAGGGACAGACTAATGAAAAACTGTTTTTT.

This chain joins TRBV5-6 and TRBJ2-3, with 10 nucleotides matching TRBD2. The CDR3 covers 17 residues. J was trimmed by 2 bases and V by 2 bases; bases with no gene match: 8. Germline assignment: CDR1 SGHDT and CDR2 YYEEEE. The CDR3 DNA reads as TGTGCCAGCAGCTTAGCGGGGGGGCCAGAGAACACAGATACGCAGTATTTT. Its protein product is CASSLAGGPENTDTQYF.

This chain joins TRBV28 and TRBJ1-2, with 10 bases fitting TRBD1. The CDR3 runs 15 residues. V was clipped by 2 bases and J by 1 base; unmatched bases: 1. Germline-derived CDR1 and CDR2 are MDHEN and SYDVKM. CDR3 amino acids: CASSLGTGVNYGYTF. The CDR3 DNA is TGTGCCAGCAGTTTAGGGACAGGGGTTAACTATGGCTACACCTTC.

V and J are TRBV5-1 and TRBJ2-5; weak D call: TRBD1 (6 bases). Trimming took 0 bases from V and 3 from J, leaving 12 bases between them. Per the germline V gene, CDR1 is SGHRS and CDR2 is YFSETQ. The CDR3 loop spans 15 amino acids. The DNA of the CDR3 is TGCGCCAGCAGCTTGGCCTCGTCAGGGGAAGAGACCCAGTACTTC. Translation: CASSLASSGEETQYF.

The DNA for the CDR3 is TGTGCCAGCTCCTACAGAGGGACTAACTATGGCTACACCTTC. This translates into CASSYRGTNYGYTF. J is TRBJ1-2 and V is TRBV18; no clear D. Trimming took 6 bases from V and 0 from J, leaving 11 bases between them. This CDR3 spans 14 amino acids. Germline CDR1 reads KGHSH; CDR2 reads LQKENI.

The DNA for the CDR3 is TGCGCCAGCACCCTTACTGTTCCGGGACAGGGGGCGCTTGGCAAAAACATTCAGTACTTC. It translates to CASTLTVPGQGALGKNIQYF. The chain links TRBV4-1 to TRBJ2-4; TRBD1 agrees at 12 bases. Germline CDR1 and CDR2: MGHRA and YSYEKL. The CDR3 runs 20 residues. V shed 7 bases and J 3 bases; nucleotides not matched to a gene: 19.

The chain carries TRBV9 and TRBJ2-7, with 9 bases matching TRBD1. With 3 bases clipped from V and 5 bases from J, the junction kept 6 bases outside the gene matches. This CDR3 region has 14 residues. Germline V gene data show CDR1 as SGDLS and CDR2 as YYNGEE. The CDR3 sequence is CASSAGQGFNEQYF. The CDR3 DNA is TGTGCCAGCAGCGCAGGACAGGGGTTCAACGAGCAGTACTTC.

The chain recombines TRBV7-3 with TRBJ1-2; a possible D gene is TRBD1 (5 bases). Trimming left V 5 bases short and J 5 bases short, with 15 bases between. The CDR3 has 14 residues. Germline V gene sequence: CDR1 SGHTA, CDR2 FQGTGA. Here the CDR3 reads CASSQDLSGYGYTF. CDR3 DNA sequence: TGTGCCAGCAGCCAGGATCTTTCAGGGTATGGCTACACCTTC.

V is TRBV29-1 and J is TRBJ2-3, with D perhaps assigned TRBD1 or TRBD2 (5 bases each). With 6 bases removed from V and 3 bases from J, the gap between germline ends came to 16 bases. Germline CDR1 is SQVTM and CDR2 is ANQGSEA. This CDR3 comprises 14 residues. CDR3 protein: CSVGTPQRTDTQYF. CDR3 coding DNA: TGCAGCGTCGGGACCCCGCAACGAACAGATACGCAGTATTTT.

This clone was observed a few times. The chain employs TRBV6-5 and TRBJ1-1; D gene unclear. The germline gives CDR1 MNHEY, CDR2 SVGAGI. V was shortened by 6 bases and J by 2 bases, with 4 bases between the two germline ends. This CDR3 spans 11 amino acids. This CDR3 is CASRRNTEAFF. As DNA, the CDR3 is TGTGCCAGCAGACGAAACACTGAAGCTTTCTTT.

This chain connects TRBV2 to TRBJ1-2; D is undetermined. V lost 0 bases and J 4 bases, leaving 6 bases between the germline ends. Germline CDR1 SNHLY, CDR2 FYNNEI. CDR3 length: 13 residues. The CDR3 DNA reads TGTGCCAGCAGTGAAGCACGACGCTATGGCTACACCTTC. The encoded protein is CASSEARRYGYTF.

The CDR3 DNA reads TGTGCCAGCAGCCTAGACAGGGCCCAAGATACGCAGTATTTT. Protein product: CASSLDRAQDTQYF. This chain connects TRBV28 to TRBJ2-3; TRBD1 aligns across 7 bases. Germline V gene lookup returns CDR1 MDHEN and CDR2 SYDVKM. V lost 6 bases to trimming and J lost 5 bases; unmatched junction nucleotides: 8. The CDR3 contains 14 residues.

V usage is TRBV10-3 and J usage is TRBJ2-7; perhaps TRBD1 as D (6 bases). Per germline, CDR1 ENHRY and CDR2 SYGVKD. The V and J ends lost 8 bases and 5 bases respectively, with 13 bases between them. The CDR3 is 12 amino acids. This chain's CDR3 is CAIGQGIDEQYF. The CDR3 DNA reads as TGTGCCATCGGGCAGGGGATCGACGAGCAGTACTTC.

The chain employs TRBV28 and TRBJ2-4, with unresolved D. The germline gives CDR1 MDHEN, CDR2 SYDVKM. This CDR3 has 13 amino acids. Trimming took 1 base from V and 6 from J, leaving 7 bases between them. The CDR3 nucleotides read TGTGCCAGCAGTTTATTTAGTACAAACATTCAGTACTTC. It yields the protein CASSLFSTNIQYF.

Here the CDR3 DNA reads TGTGCCAGCCACGGGACACGGCGCATGAACACTGAAGCTTTCTTT. This translates into CASHGTRRMNTEAFF. The rearrangement uses TRBV6-1 and TRBJ1-1; possibly TRBD1 for D (6 bases). The V end lost 8 bases, the J end lost 0 bases, and 16 bases lay between the germline ends. CDR1 is MNHNS, CDR2 SASEGT, per germline. The CDR3 consists of 15 residues.

The rearrangement joins TRBV20-1 to TRBJ2-5; tentatively, D is TRBD2 (6 bases). The V and J ends lost 5 bases and 5 bases respectively, with 9 bases between them. The CDR3 consists of 11 residues. Looked up from germline, CDR1 is DFQATT and CDR2 is SNEGSKA (reference sequence). The CDR3 here is CSALSGETQYF. The DNA for the CDR3 is TGCAGTGCTTTAAGCGGGGAGACCCAGTACTTC.

The rearrangement uses TRBV6-1 and TRBJ1-2; maybe TRBD1 (5 bases). Germline lookup yields CDR1 MNHNS and CDR2 SASEGT. CDR3 size: 18 residues. V lost 0 bases to trimming and J lost 8 bases, with 25 bases between them. The CDR3 here is CASSEALPSQRGVYGYTF. The CDR3 DNA sequence: TGTGCCAGCAGTGAAGCTCTCCCCTCCCAGCGAGGGGTTTACGGCTACACCTTC.

This clone was counted once. J is TRBJ1-3 and V is TRBV28, with D perhaps TRBD1 (6 bases). CDR3 length: 13 residues. Trimming shortened V by 6 bases and J by 6 bases, and 12 bases separated the two germline ends. Germline CDR1 MDHEN, CDR2 SYDVKM. CDR3 sequence: CASRPPGVNTIYF. As DNA, the CDR3 is TGTGCCAGCAGACCCCCAGGGGTAAACACCATATATTTT.

This clone was found once. The V gene is TRBV10-1, the J gene TRBJ2-1; 16 positions match TRBD2. The J segment lost 2 bases and the V segment lost 3 bases, leaving 10 bases of the junction unmatched. CDR3 length: 20 residues. CDR1 and CDR2 (germline): WNHNN, SYGVQD (reference sequence). CDR3 in amino acids: CASSDPPGLAGGETYNEQFF. The CDR3 DNA is TGCGCCAGCAGTGACCCTCCGGGACTAGCGGGGGGGGAAACCTACAATGAGCAGTTCTTC.

This chain joins TRBV28 and TRBJ1-3; D is uncertain. This CDR3 is 15 amino acids long. Looked up from germline, CDR1 is MDHEN and CDR2 is SYDVKM. Trimming took off 6 bases at V and 0 bases at J, with 12 bases between the two ends. This CDR3 is CASSLDESSGNTIYF. The CDR3 region has the DNA TGTGCCAGCAGCTTGGACGAGAGCTCTGGAAACACCATATATTTT. The full variable domain, rest sourced from reference TRBV28 and TRBJ1-3, is DVKVTQSSRYLVKRTGEKVFLECVQDMDHENMFWYRQDPGLGLRLIYFSYDVKMKEKGDIPEGYSVSREKKERFSLILESASTNQTSMYLCASSLDESSGNTIYFGEGSWLTVV.

The chain employs TRBV9 and TRBJ1-1; TRBD1 matches at 9 bases. V lost 0 bases to trimming and J lost 2 bases; unmatched junction nucleotides: 2. Germline lookup yields CDR1 SGDLS and CDR2 YYNGEE. The CDR3 is made up of 15 amino acids. CDR3 loop: CASSVGDRDNTEAFF. The CDR3 DNA is TGTGCCAGCAGCGTAGGGGACAGGGATAACACTGAAGCTTTCTTT. The full variable domain, completed using reference TRBV9 and TRBJ1-1, is DSGVTQTPKHLITATGQRVTLRCSPRSGDLSVYWYQQSLDQGLQFLIQYYNGEERAKGNILERFSAQQFPDLHSELNLSSLELGDSALYFCASSVGDRDNTEAFFGQGTRLTVV.

V usage is TRBV7-9 and J usage is TRBJ2-3, with D maybe TRBD1 (6 bases). The V end was cut by 5 bases, the J end by 0 bases, with 9 bases between. The CDR3 loop spans 14 amino acids. From germline, CDR1 is SEHNR and CDR2 FQNEAQ (reference sequence). CDR3 protein: CASSAGQSTDTQYF. DNA for the CDR3: TGTGCCAGCAGCGCCGGACAGAGCACAGATACGCAGTATTTT. Variable domain in full (rest from reference TRBV7-9 and TRBJ2-3): DTGVSQNPRHKITKRGQNVTFRCDPISEHNRLYWYRQTLGQGPEFLTYFQNEAQLEKSRLLSDRFSAERPKGSFSTLEIQRTEQGDSAMYLCASSAGQSTDTQYFGPGTRLTVL.

The CDR3, as DNA: TGTGCCAGCAGAACACAGGGATCCCTTAAAGAGACCCAGTACTTC. It encodes CASRTQGSLKETQYF. The J gene is TRBJ2-5, the V gene TRBV7-9; a possible D gene is TRBD1 (6 bases). The V gene's germline CDR1 is SEHNR and CDR2 FQNEAQ (reference sequence). The CDR3 spans 15 residues. V was clipped by 6 bases and J by 3 bases, with 17 bases between them.

The chain couples TRBV18 to TRBJ2-7, with a weak D call TRBD2 (5 bases). CDR1 and CDR2 (germline): KGHSH, LQKENI. This CDR3 has 14 amino acids. V was clipped by 3 bases and J by 4 bases, with 13 bases between them. The CDR3 DNA reads TGTGCCAGCTCACCGTTCCGGGAAGCATACGAGCAGTACTTC. This encodes CASSPFREAYEQYF.

The V gene is TRBV27, the J gene TRBJ1-3, with 7 bases fitting TRBD1. V gave up 2 bases and J gave up 9 bases; unmatched junction bases: 7. The CDR3 totals 14 residues. Germline V gives CDR1 MNHEY, CDR2 SMNVEV (reference sequence). Here the CDR3 reads CASSLEGQSPTIYF. The CDR3 bases are TGTGCCAGCAGTTTAGAGGGACAGTCGCCCACCATATATTTT.